The rows below give T cell receptor beta chains drawn from one sample of a study of T cell responses to AZD1222 COVID-19 vaccine. TCRdb keeps only in-frame clones here, not all; method: immunoSEQ multiplex PCR. The sample has 170,000 or so clones; roughly 93% are singletons. The sample consisted of peripheral blood, taken on day 0 of AZD1222 vaccination. These receptors were taken from an adult in good health. CDR3s include the opening cysteine and the closing phenylalanine or tryptophan. D genes are given only for firm matches. Clone size is given for some rows only: seen once, a few or many times, or a class if the clone is expanded.

size: .; J: TRBJ2-3; D: .; V: TRBV6-2/TRBV6-3; DNA: TGTGCCAGCAGTTACGTAGCCTACACAGATACGCAGTATTTT; CDR3: CASSYVAYTDTQYF
size: few; J: TRBJ1-5; D: .; V: TRBV19; DNA: TGTGCCAGTAGTATATTGGGGCCTAGCGGTCAGCCCCAGCATTTT; CDR3: CASSILGPSGQPQHF
size: .; J: TRBJ2-7; D: .; V: TRBV2; DNA: TGTGCCAGCAAGGAATCATACGAGCAGTACTTC; CDR3: CASKESYEQYF
size: once; J: TRBJ2-7; D: TRBD1; V: TRBV5-4; DNA: TGTGCCAGCAGCTGGCGGGACAGGGGGTTATACGAGCAGTACTTC; CDR3: CASSWRDRGLYEQYF
size: once; J: TRBJ2-7; D: TRBD1; V: TRBV28; DNA: TGTGCCAGCAGTTCTCTCGGGACAGGGGGCTACGAGCAGTACTTC; CDR3: CASSSLGTGGYEQYF
size: .; J: TRBJ1-3; D: .; V: TRBV30; DNA: TGTGCCTGGAGGATAAACTCTGGAAACACCATATATTTT; CDR3: CAWRINSGNTIYF
size: .; J: TRBJ1-1; D: .; V: TRBV4-1; DNA: TGCGCCAGCAGCCAAGTTGGGGATTATACTGAAGCTTTCTTT; CDR3: CASSQVGDYTEAFF
size: .; J: TRBJ1-6; D: .; V: TRBV10-3; DNA: TGTGCCATCACCGGGACCGGCAGCTCACCCCTCCACTTT; CDR3: CAITGTGSSPLHF
size: .; J: TRBJ1-5; D: .; V: TRBV28; DNA: TGTGCCACGAGACAGTATAGCAATCAGCCCCAGCATTTT; CDR3: CATRQYSNQPQHF
size: .; J: TRBJ1-2; D: .; V: TRBV6-5; DNA: TGTGCCAGCAGTTTGGGGGACGGAGCTAACTATGGCTACACCTTC; CDR3: CASSLGDGANYGYTF
size: few; J: TRBJ1-1; D: .; V: TRBV3-1/TRBV3-2; DNA: TGTGCCAGCAGCTGGGCGACTTTTAACACTGAAGCTTTCTTT; CDR3: CASSWATFNTEAFF
size: few; J: TRBJ2-2; D: TRBD2; V: TRBV28; DNA: TGTGCCAGCAGTTTACTAGCGGGGGGGCTGGGTTCTCCCGGGGAGCTGTTTTTT; CDR3: CASSLLAGGLGSPGELFF